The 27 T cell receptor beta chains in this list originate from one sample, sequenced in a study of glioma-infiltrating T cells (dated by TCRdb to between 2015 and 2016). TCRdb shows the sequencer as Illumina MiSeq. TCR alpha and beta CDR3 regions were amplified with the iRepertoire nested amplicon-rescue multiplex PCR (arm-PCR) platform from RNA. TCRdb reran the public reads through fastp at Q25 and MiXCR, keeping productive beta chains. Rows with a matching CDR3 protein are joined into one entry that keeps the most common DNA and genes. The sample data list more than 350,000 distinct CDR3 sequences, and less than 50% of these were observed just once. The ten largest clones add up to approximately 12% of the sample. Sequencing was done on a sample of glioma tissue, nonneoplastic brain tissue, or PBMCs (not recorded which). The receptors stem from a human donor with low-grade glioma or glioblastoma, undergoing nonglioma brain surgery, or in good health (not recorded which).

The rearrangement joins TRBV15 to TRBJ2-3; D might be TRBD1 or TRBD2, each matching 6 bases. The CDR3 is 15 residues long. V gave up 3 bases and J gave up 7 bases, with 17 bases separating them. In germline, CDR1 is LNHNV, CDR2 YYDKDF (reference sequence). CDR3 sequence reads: CATSRGTRDTNTQYF. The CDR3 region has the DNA TGTGCCACCAGCAGGGGGACGCGGGACACGAATACGCAGTATTTT. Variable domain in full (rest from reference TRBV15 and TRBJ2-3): DAMVIQNPRYQVTQFGKPVTLSCSQTLNHNVMYWYQQKSSQAPKLLFHYYDKDFNNEADTPDNFQSRRPNTSFCFLDIRSPGLGDTAMYLCATSRGTRDTNTQYFGPGTRLTVL.

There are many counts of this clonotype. CDR3 loop: CASRPPGGGDTQYF. In DNA form, the CDR3 reads TGTGCCAGCAGGCCGCCAGGGGGTGGAGATACGCAGTATTTT. The rearrangement links TRBV6-1 to TRBJ2-3; 7 bases are shared with TRBD1. The CDR3 consists of 14 residues. With 6 bases clipped from V and 5 bases from J, the junction kept 8 bases outside the gene matches. Germline V gene data show CDR1 as MNHNS and CDR2 as SASEGT.

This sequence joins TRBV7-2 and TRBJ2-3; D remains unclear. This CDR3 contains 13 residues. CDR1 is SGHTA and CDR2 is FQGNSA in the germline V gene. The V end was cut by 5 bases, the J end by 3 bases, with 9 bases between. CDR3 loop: CASSPFRTDTQYF. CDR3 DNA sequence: TGTGCCAGCAGCCCGTTCCGGACAGATACGCAGTATTTT.

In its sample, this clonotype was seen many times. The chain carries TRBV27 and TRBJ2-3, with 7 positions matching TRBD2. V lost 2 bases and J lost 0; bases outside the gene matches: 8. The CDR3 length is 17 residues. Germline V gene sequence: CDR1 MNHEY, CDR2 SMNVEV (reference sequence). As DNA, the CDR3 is TGTGCCAGCAGTTTACTTGGGGCGGGAGCGAGCACAGATACGCAGTATTTT. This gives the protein CASSLLGAGASTDTQYF.

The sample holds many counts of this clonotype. The CDR3 region has the DNA TGTGCCAGCAGTTTTCCCGGACAGGGCACAGATACGCAGTATTTT. Its translation: CASSFPGQGTDTQYF. The rearrangement uses TRBV28 and TRBJ2-3, with TRBD1 identical over 7 bases. This CDR3 contains 15 residues. The germline V gene has CDR1 MDHEN and CDR2 SYDVKM. V lost 3 bases, J lost 1 base, and 4 bases stayed unmatched.

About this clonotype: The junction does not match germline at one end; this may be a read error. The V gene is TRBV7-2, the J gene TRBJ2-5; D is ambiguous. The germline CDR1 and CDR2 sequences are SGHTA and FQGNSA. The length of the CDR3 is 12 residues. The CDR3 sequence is CASSLEQVTQYF. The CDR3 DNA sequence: TGTGCCAGCAGCTTAGAACAAGTGACCCAGTACTTC.

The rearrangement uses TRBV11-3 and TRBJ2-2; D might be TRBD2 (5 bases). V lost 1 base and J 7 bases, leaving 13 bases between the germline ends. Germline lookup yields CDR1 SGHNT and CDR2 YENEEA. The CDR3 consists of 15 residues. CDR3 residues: CASSLGLPPDGELFF. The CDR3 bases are TGTGCCAGCAGCTTAGGACTACCACCGGACGGGGAGCTGTTTTTT.

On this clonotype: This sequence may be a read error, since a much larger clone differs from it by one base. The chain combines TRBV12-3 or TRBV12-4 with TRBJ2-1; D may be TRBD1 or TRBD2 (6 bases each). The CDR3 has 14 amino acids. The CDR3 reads CTSRGSGFGGEQFF. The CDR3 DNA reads TGTACCAGCAGGGGTAGCGGCTTTGGCGGTGAGCAGTTCTTC.

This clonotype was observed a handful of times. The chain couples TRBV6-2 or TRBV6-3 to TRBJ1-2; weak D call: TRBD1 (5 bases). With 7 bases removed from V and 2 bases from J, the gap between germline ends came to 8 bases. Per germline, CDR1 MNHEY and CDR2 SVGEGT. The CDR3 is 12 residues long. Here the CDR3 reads CASTDRNYGYTF. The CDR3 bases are TGTGCCAGCACAGACAGAAACTATGGCTACACCTTC.

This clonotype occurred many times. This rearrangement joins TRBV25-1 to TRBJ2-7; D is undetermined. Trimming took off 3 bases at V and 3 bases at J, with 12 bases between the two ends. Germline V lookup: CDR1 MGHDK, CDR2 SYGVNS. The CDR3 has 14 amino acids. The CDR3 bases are TGTGCCAGCAGTGAGGGAATTGAATTCTACGAGCAGTACTTC. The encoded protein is CASSEGIEFYEQYF.

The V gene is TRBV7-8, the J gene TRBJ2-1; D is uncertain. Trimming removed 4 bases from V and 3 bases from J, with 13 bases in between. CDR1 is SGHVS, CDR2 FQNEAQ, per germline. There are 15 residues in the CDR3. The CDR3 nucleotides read TGTGCCAGCAGCTCCATCGACATTTTCTACAATGAGCAGTTCTTC. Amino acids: CASSSIDIFYNEQFF.

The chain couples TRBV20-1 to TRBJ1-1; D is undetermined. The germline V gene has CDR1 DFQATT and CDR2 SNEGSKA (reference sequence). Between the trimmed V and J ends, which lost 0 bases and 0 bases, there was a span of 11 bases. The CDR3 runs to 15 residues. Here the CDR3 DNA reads TGCAGTGCTAGAGATGATGCCAGTTTGAACACTGAAGCTTTCTTT. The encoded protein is CSARDDASLNTEAFF.

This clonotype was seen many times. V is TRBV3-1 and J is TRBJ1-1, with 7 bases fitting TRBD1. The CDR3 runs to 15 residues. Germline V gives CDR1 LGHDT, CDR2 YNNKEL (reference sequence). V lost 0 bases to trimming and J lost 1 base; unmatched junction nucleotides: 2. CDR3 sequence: CASSQEGTENTEAFF. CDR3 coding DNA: TGTGCCAGCAGCCAAGAAGGGACAGAGAACACTGAAGCTTTCTTT. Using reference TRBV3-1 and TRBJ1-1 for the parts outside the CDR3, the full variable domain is DTAVSQTPKYLVTQMGNDKSIKCEQNLGHDTMYWYKQDSKKFLKIMFSYNNKELIINETVPNRFSPKSPDKAHLNLHINSLELGDSAVYFCASSQEGTENTEAFFGQGTRLTVV.

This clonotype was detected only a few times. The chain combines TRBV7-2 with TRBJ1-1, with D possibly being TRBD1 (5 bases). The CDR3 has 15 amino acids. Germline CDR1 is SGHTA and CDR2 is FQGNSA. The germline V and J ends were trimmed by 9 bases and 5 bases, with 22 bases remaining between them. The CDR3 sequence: CASIKKGPTRTEAFF. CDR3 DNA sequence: TGTGCCAGTATTAAAAAGGGGCCCACTAGGACTGAAGCTTTCTTT. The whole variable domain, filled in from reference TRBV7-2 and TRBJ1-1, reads GAGVSQSPSNKVTEKGKDVELRCDPISGHTALYWYRQSLGQGLEFLIYFQGNSAPDKSGLPSDRFSAERTGGSVSTLTIQRTQQEDSAVYLCASIKKGPTRTEAFFGQGTRLTVV.

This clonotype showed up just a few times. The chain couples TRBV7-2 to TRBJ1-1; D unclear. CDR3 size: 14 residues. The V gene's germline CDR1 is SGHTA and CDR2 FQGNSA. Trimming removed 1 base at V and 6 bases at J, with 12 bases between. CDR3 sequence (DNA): TGTGCCAGCAGCTTAGTGATGGCGGTGGCTGAAGCTTTCTTT. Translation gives CASSLVMAVAEAFF.

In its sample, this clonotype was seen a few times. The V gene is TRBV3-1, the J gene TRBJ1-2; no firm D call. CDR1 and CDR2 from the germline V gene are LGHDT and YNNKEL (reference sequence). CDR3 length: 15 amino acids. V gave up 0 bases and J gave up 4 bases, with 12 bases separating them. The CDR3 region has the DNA TGTGCCAGCAGCCAAGACTTTCTCGTCGGCTATGGCTACACCTTC. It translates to CASSQDFLVGYGYTF.

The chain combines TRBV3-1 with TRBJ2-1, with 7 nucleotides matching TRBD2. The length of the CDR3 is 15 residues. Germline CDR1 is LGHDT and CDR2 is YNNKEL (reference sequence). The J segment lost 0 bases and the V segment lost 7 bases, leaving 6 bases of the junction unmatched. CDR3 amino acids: CASIPLAGSYNEQFF. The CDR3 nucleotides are TGTGCCAGCATCCCGTTAGCGGGCTCCTACAATGAGCAGTTCTTC.

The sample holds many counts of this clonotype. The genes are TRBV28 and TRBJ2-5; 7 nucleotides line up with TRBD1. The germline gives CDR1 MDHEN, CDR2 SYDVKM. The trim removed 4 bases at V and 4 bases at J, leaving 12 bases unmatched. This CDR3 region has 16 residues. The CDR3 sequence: CASSSPEQGRGETQYF. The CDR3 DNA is TGTGCCAGCAGTTCCCCGGAACAGGGGCGCGGAGAGACCCAGTACTTC.

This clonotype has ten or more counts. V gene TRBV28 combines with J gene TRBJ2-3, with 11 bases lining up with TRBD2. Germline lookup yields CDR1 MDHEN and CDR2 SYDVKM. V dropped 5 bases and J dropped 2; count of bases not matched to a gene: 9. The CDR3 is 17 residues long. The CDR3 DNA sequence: TGTGCCAGCAGTGTCAGGAGACTAGCGGGACACACAGATACGCAGTATTTT. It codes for CASSVRRLAGHTDTQYF.

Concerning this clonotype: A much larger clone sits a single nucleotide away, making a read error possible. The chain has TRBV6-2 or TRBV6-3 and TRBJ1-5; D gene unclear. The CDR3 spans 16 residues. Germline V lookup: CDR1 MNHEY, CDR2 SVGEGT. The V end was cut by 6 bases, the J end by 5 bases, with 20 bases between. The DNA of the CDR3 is TGTGCCAGCAGCGAAGAGCGAGGGCGCATATATCAGCCCCAGCATTTT. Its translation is CASSEERGRIYQPQHF.

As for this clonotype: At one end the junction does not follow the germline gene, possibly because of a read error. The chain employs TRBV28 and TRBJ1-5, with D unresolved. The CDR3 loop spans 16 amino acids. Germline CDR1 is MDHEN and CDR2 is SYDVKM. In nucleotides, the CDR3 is TGTGCCAGCAGTCTATGGGCCTACCGGAGCAATCAGCCCCAGCATTTT. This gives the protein CASSLWAYRSNQPQHF.

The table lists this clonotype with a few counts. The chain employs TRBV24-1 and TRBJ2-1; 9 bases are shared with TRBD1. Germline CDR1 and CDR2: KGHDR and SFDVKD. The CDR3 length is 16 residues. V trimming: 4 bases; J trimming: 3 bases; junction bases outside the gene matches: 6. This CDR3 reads CATSDLTGGDYNEQFF. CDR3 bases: TGTGCCACCAGTGACCTTACAGGGGGCGACTACAATGAGCAGTTCTTC.

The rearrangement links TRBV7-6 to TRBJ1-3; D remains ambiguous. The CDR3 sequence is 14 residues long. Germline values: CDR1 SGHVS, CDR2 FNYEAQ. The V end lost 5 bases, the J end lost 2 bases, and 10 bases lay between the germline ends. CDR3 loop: CASSPLYPGNTIYF. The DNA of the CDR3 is TGTGCCAGCAGCCCTCTTTACCCTGGAAACACCATATATTTT.

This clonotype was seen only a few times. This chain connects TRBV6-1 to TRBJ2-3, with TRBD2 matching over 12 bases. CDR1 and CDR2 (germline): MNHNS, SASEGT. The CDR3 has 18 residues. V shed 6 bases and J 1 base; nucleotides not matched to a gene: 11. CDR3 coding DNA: TGTGCCAGCAGGATTACTAGCGGGAGGTGGTGGGGCACAGATACGCAGTATTTT. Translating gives CASRITSGRWWGTDTQYF.

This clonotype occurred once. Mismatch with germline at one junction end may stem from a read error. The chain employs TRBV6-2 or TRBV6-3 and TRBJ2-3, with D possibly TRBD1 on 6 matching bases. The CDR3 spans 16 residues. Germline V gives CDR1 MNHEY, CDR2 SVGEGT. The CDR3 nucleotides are TGTGCCAGCAGTTACGGCAGGGGTCGCCTCACATATACGCAGTATTTT. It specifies CASSYGRGRLTYTQYF.

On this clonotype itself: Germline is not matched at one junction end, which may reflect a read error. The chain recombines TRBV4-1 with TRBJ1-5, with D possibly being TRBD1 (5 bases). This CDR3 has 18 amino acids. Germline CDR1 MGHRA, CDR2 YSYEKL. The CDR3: CSSSQDLLRGTSNQPQHF. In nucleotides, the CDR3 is TGCTCCAGCAGCCAAGACTTGTTGCGGGGGACCTCCAATCAGCCCCAGCATTTT.

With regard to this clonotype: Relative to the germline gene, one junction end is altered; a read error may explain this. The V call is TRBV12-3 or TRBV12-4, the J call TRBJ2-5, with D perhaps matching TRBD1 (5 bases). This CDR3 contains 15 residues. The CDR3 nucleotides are TGTGCCAGCAGTTTATGGGGCAGGATCCAAAAGACCCAGTACTTC. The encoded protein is CASSLWGRIQKTQYF.